This T cell receptor beta chain comes out of a study of immune heterogeneity within non-small cell lung tumors. This clonotype was recorded a few times. A much larger clone lies a single base off, so this may be a read error. No conserved phenylalanine or tryptophan ends this CDR3, so it is likely a read error. Trimming removed 7 bases at V and 0 bases at J, with 14 bases between. CDR1 LNHDA and CDR2 SQIVND come from the germline V gene (reference sequence). The CDR3 length is 15 residues. Genomic DNA extracted from bulk tumor tissue served as template. A total of around 590 ng was used per sample. During surgery, each primary tumor gave multiple biopsies spaced as far apart as possible. Enrolled individuals presented with untreated, newly diagnosed non-small cell lung cancer and received curative surgery. Study donors were patients with a new diagnosis of non-small cell lung cancer who underwent surgery with curative intent.

Multiplex PCR was performed with 32 V and 13 J primers, and it amplified TCR beta CDR3. MiXCR, run by TCRdb on the multiplex PCR reads, gives a single entry per CDR3 protein. The sample records about 5,000 distinct CDR3 sequences, 20% to 25% being singletons. The receptor was isolated from a man aged 55 to 70 with non-small cell lung cancer. Material for sequencing was lung tumor tissue. The V and J genes are TRBV19 and TRBJ2-3; no firm D call. CDR3 sequence reads: CASTMRYSSTDTQYS. In DNA, the CDR3 is TGTGCCAGTACTATGCGATATTCTAGCACAGATACGCAGTATTCT.